These 25 T cell receptor beta chains originate from one sample sequenced in a study of control samples from healthy donors and cancer patients. Sequencing used immunoSEQ multiplex PCR; TCRdb keeps in-frame clones, though not all of them. The data contain about 160,000 clones, 96% of them seen just once; the ten biggest clones take up over 0.9%. Source material: blood. These receptors originate from a woman aged 25 to 39 in good health.

The V gene is TRBV5-5, the J gene TRBJ1-6; tentative D call: TRBD1 (6 bases). Germline V gene data show CDR1 as SGHKS and CDR2 as YYEKEE (reference sequence). This CDR3 spans 16 amino acids. Between the trimmed V and J ends, which lost 4 bases and 10 bases, there was a span of 21 bases. CDR3 residues: CASSPFSQGWQSPLHF. CDR3 in DNA: TGTGCCAGCAGCCCCTTTTCACAGGGATGGCAGTCACCCCTCCACTTT.

The chain links TRBV2 to TRBJ1-6; D is ambiguous. This CDR3 has 13 residues. Trimming took off 5 bases at V and 4 bases at J, with 6 bases between the two ends. Germline V gene lookup returns CDR1 SNHLY and CDR2 FYNNEI. CDR3 sequence (DNA): TGTGCCAGCAGTACAGATTATAATTCACCCCTCCACTTT. Its protein product is CASSTDYNSPLHF. Filled out from reference TRBV2 and TRBJ1-6, the complete variable domain reads EPEVTQTPSHQVTQMGQEVILRCVPISNHLYFYWYRQILGQKVEFLVSFYNNEISEKSEIFDDQFSVERPDGSNFTLKIRSTKLEDSAMYFCASSTDYNSPLHFGNGTRLTVT.

This chain connects TRBV11-3 to TRBJ2-1; D is undetermined. Looked up from germline, CDR1 is SGHNT and CDR2 is YENEEA. The V gene lost 3 bases and the J gene lost 9 bases, with 15 bases spanning the gap. The CDR3 spans 14 residues. The DNA for the CDR3 is TGTGCCAGCAGCTTGGGGAATGGTGGTGCTGAGCAGTTCTTC. Its protein product is CASSLGNGGAEQFF.

This clone occurred once. V gene TRBV5-1 combines with J gene TRBJ2-7; D is possibly TRBD2 (6 bases). CDR3 length: 16 residues. V lost 0 bases to trimming and J lost 7 bases, with 20 bases between them. CDR1 and CDR2 (germline): SGHRS, YFSETQ. The CDR3 DNA sequence: TGCGCCAGCAGCTTGGAGGGCGGGATTACCTGGGGAGAGCAGTACTTC. It codes for CASSLEGGITWGEQYF. Together with reference TRBV5-1 and TRBJ2-7, the CDR3 gives the full variable domain: KAGVTQTPRYLIKTRGQQVTLSCSPISGHRSVSWYQQTPGQGLQFLFEYFSETQRNKGNFPGRFSGRQFSNSRSEMNVSTLELGDSALYLCASSLEGGITWGEQYFGPGTRLTVT.

The V gene is TRBV30, the J gene TRBJ2-3; TRBD2 matches at 7 bases. J was trimmed by 5 bases and V by 8 bases; bases with no gene match: 4. The CDR3 is 11 residues long. Germline loops: CDR1 GTSNPN, CDR2 SVGIG (reference sequence). The CDR3 region has the DNA TGTGCCCGGCGGGGGAGAGATACGCAGTATTTT. Its translation: CARRGRDTQYF.

The chain carries TRBV24-1 and TRBJ2-2, with D possibly matching TRBD1 (6 bases). The CDR3 has 16 residues. Trimming pared 5 bases from V and 0 bases from J, leaving 12 bases between. The germline V gene encodes CDR1 KGHDR and CDR2 SFDVKD. The CDR3 DNA sequence: TGTGCCACCAGTGGGGGGCCGCAGTCGAACACCGGGGAGCTGTTTTTT. Translating it yields CATSGGPQSNTGELFF.

V gene TRBV13 combines with J gene TRBJ2-1; 9 positions match TRBD2. J gave up 0 bases and V 6 bases, and 12 bases lay outside the gene matches. The CDR3 runs 18 residues. Germline CDR1 PRHDT, CDR2 FYEKMQ (reference sequence). CDR3 amino acids: CASSKGASGTSSYNEQFF. The CDR3, as DNA: TGTGCCAGCAGTAAGGGGGCTAGCGGGACTTCCTCCTACAATGAGCAGTTCTTC.

This chain links TRBV5-1 with TRBJ2-5; no clear D gene. Germline CDR1 reads SGHRS; CDR2 reads YFSETQ. This CDR3 contains 15 residues. V shed 0 bases and J shed 5 bases, with 14 bases lying between them. This CDR3 is CASSLATPSRETQYF. The CDR3 nucleotides are TGCGCCAGCAGCTTGGCTACCCCATCCCGGGAGACCCAGTACTTC.

This clone was observed once. This CDR3 reads CASSPGWVRGTDTQYF. The CDR3 region has the DNA TGTGCCAGCAGCCCCGGGTGGGTGCGAGGCACAGATACGCAGTATTTT. This chain uses TRBV5-6 with TRBJ2-3, with no clear D. Between the trimmed V and J ends, which lost 4 bases and 1 base, there was a span of 16 bases. The germline CDR1 and CDR2 sequences are SGHDT and YYEEEE. The CDR3 consists of 16 residues.

A note on this clone: The same CDR3 can be traced to other DNA sequences in this sample. The chain joins TRBV28 to TRBJ1-2; no clear D. The germline gives CDR1 MDHEN, CDR2 SYDVKM. This CDR3 region has 12 residues. The V end lost 2 bases, the J end lost 2 bases, and 3 bases lay between the germline ends. CDR3 nucleotide sequence: TGTGCCAGCAGTTTAGGGAACTATGGCTACACCTTC. It translates to CASSLGNYGYTF.

This rearrangement joins TRBV10-2 to TRBJ2-7; D gene unclear. Germline CDR1 is WSHSY and CDR2 is SAAADI. Trimming removed 4 bases at V and 0 bases at J, with 7 bases between. This CDR3 has 13 amino acids. CDR3 protein: CASSGVVSYEQYF. The DNA for the CDR3 is TGCGCCAGCAGTGGGGTAGTCTCCTACGAGCAGTACTTC.

The rearrangement links TRBV4-1 to TRBJ1-1; no firm D call. V shed 4 bases and J shed 4 bases, with 10 bases lying between them. Per the germline V gene, CDR1 is MGHRA and CDR2 is YSYEKL. The CDR3 length is 13 residues. DNA of the CDR3: TGCGCCAGCAGCCCTCTTCTGGGCACTGAAGCTTTCTTT. Its translation is CASSPLLGTEAFF.

Here the CDR3 reads CAWTTQGARETQYF. CDR3 in DNA: TGTGCCTGGACCACCCAGGGGGCACGTGAGACCCAGTACTTC. The chain combines TRBV30 with TRBJ2-5; 8 nucleotides align to TRBD1. With 4 bases clipped from V and 5 bases from J, the junction kept 9 bases outside the gene matches. Germline CDR1 is GTSNPN and CDR2 is SVGIG (reference sequence). CDR3 length: 14 residues.

This chain connects TRBV10-1 to TRBJ2-2, with 11 bases lining up with TRBD2. The CDR3 length is 15 residues. V dropped 6 bases and J dropped 6; count of bases not matched to a gene: 6. Germline V gene sequence: CDR1 WNHNN, CDR2 SYGVQD (reference sequence). CDR3 loop: CASSLLAGDAGELFF. The CDR3 DNA sequence: TGCGCCAGCAGCTTACTAGCGGGAGATGCCGGGGAGCTGTTTTTT.

The chain combines TRBV27 with TRBJ1-6; no clear D gene. V was pared by 9 bases and J by 14 bases, with 14 bases between. Per germline, CDR1 MNHEY and CDR2 SMNVEV (reference sequence). There are 11 residues in the CDR3. The CDR3 loop reads CASHGAFTLHF. The DNA for the CDR3 is TGTGCCAGTCATGGTGCATTCACCCTCCACTTT.

In this sample, this clone turned up once. V and J are TRBV11-2 and TRBJ2-1; D might be TRBD1 (6 bases). This CDR3 has 13 residues. CDR1 is SGHAT, CDR2 FQNNGV, per germline. The ends were cut back, 0 bases at V and 8 bases at J, with 8 bases in the middle. This CDR3 reads CASSLDHRDEQFF. Here the CDR3 DNA reads TGTGCCAGCAGCTTAGATCACAGGGATGAGCAGTTCTTC.

In DNA, the CDR3 is TGTGCCAGTAGTATAGAGAGGGATCAGCCCCAGCATTTT. The encoded protein is CASSIERDQPQHF. The chain carries TRBV19 and TRBJ1-5; D unresolved. The CDR3 is made up of 13 amino acids. Trimming pared 0 bases from V and 5 bases from J, leaving 5 bases between. Germline values: CDR1 LNHDA, CDR2 SQIVND (reference sequence).

The rearrangement uses TRBV28 and TRBJ1-5, with D possibly being TRBD1 (6 bases). The CDR3 is made up of 15 amino acids. The germline V gene has CDR1 MDHEN and CDR2 SYDVKM. Trimming cost V 6 bases and J 0 bases, with 12 bases left between them. The CDR3, as DNA: TGTGCCAGCAGACAGGGACTGAATAGCAATCAGCCCCAGCATTTT. This codes for CASRQGLNSNQPQHF.

The chain couples TRBV6-5 to TRBJ2-3; 10 bases agree with TRBD1. The CDR3 is 14 amino acids. Per the germline V gene, CDR1 is MNHEY and CDR2 is SVGAGI. V dropped 6 bases and J dropped 5; count of bases not matched to a gene: 5. CDR3 residues: CASRRQGAKDTQYF. The CDR3 DNA sequence: TGTGCCAGCAGAAGACAGGGGGCAAAAGATACGCAGTATTTT.

The rearrangement links TRBV3-1 (or the pseudogene TRBV3-2) to TRBJ2-6; D unresolved. The CDR3 has 16 amino acids. The V gene lost 1 base and the J gene lost 1 base, with 8 bases spanning the gap. Germline values: CDR1 LGHDT, CDR2 YNNKEL (reference sequence). CDR3 residues: CASSQVFGSGANVLTF. Here the CDR3 DNA reads TGTGCCAGCAGCCAAGTGTTTGGGTCTGGGGCCAACGTCCTGACTTTC.

The chain joins TRBV19 to TRBJ2-6, with D maybe TRBD1 (6 bases). The V gene's germline CDR1 is LNHDA and CDR2 SQIVND (reference sequence). This CDR3 contains 17 residues. With 5 bases removed from V and 2 bases from J, the gap between germline ends came to 16 bases. The CDR3 sequence is CASSVGQPITGANVLTF. DNA for the CDR3: TGTGCCAGTAGTGTTGGACAGCCGATCACTGGGGCCAACGTCCTGACTTTC. Full variable domain (missing parts from reference TRBV19 and TRBJ2-6): DGGITQSPKYLFRKEGQNVTLSCEQNLNHDAMYWYRQDPGQGLRLIYYSQIVNDFQKGDIAEGYSVSREKKESFPLTVTSAQKNPTAFYLCASSVGQPITGANVLTFGAGSRLTVL.

The V and J genes are TRBV10-3 and TRBJ1-5, with TRBD1 identical over 10 bases. Germline CDR1 reads ENHRY; CDR2 reads SYGVKD. This CDR3 has 14 residues. V dropped 4 bases and J dropped 6; count of bases not matched to a gene: 3. CDR3 in amino acids: CAISGGTGAQPQHF. CDR3 nucleotides: TGTGCCATCAGTGGGGGGACAGGGGCTCAGCCCCAGCATTTT.

The chain joins TRBV19 to TRBJ1-1, with TRBD1 identical over 7 bases. The CDR3 consists of 12 residues. Germline CDR1 is LNHDA and CDR2 is SQIVND (reference sequence). Trimming cost V 7 bases and J 11 bases; bases outside gene matches: 10. In nucleotides, the CDR3 is TGTGCCAGTACCCTAGAGGACAGGCTGGCTTTCTTT. This encodes CASTLEDRLAFF.

This chain links TRBV9 with TRBJ1-1, with a tentative D call TRBD1 (5 bases). CDR1 SGDLS and CDR2 YYNGEE come from the germline V gene. The CDR3 runs to 15 residues. Trimming left V 5 bases short and J 4 bases short, with 18 bases between. The CDR3 coding sequence is TGTGCCAGCAGTCCCTCGGGGCAGGCGGGCACTGAAGCTTTCTTT. It is translated as CASSPSGQAGTEAFF.

V gene TRBV19 combines with J gene TRBJ2-2; D is unclear. V gave up 4 bases and J gave up 6 bases, with 12 bases separating them. Germline CDR1 and CDR2: LNHDA and SQIVND (reference sequence). The CDR3 totals 14 residues. CDR3 DNA sequence: TGTGCCAGTAGTAACCGGTCCGGCCCCGGGGAGCTGTTTTTT. Amino acid sequence: CASSNRSGPGELFF. The full variable domain, its missing parts supplied by reference TRBV19 and TRBJ2-2, is DGGITQSPKYLFRKEGQNVTLSCEQNLNHDAMYWYRQDPGQGLRLIYYSQIVNDFQKGDIAEGYSVSREKKESFPLTVTSAQKNPTAFYLCASSNRSGPGELFFGEGSRLTVL.